This TCR beta chain was identified in a study of CD8+ T cells in alopecia areata. Study summary: Those treated were given oral tofacitinib at 5 to 10 mg twice daily. The tofacitinib course ran for 6 to 18 months and was followed by 6 months off drug. Overall study results and limits: Under tofacitinib, numerous expanded lesional clonotypes remained detectable in scalp and blood.

The germline V gene has CDR1 SQVTM and CDR2 ANQGSEA. Trimming took off 6 bases at V and 0 bases at J, with 11 bases between the two ends. This CDR3 has 13 residues. A remark on this clone: Its antigen is unidentified.

Reverse transcription of extracted RNA yielded cDNA, which provided the sequencing template. Here immunoSEQ multiplex PCR was the method, and the copy in TCRdb shows in-frame clones only, minus some. The data contain about 150,000 clones, 45% to 60% of them singletons. The treatment is: oral pan-JAK inhibitor, 5-10 mg twice daily. Individuals with alopecia areata gave both lesional scalp punch biopsies and peripheral blood for collection. The source of this sequence is a human donor with alopecia areata. The V gene is TRBV29-1, the J gene TRBJ1-1, with a weak D call TRBD1 (5 bases). This material consisted of CD8+ T cells sorted from blood, taken at week 4, from a patient treated with tofacitinib. The CDR3 coding sequence is TGCAGCGTCCTCGGGGCCATGAACACTGAAGCTTTCTTT. Encoded protein: CSVLGAMNTEAFF.